A single sample gave rise to the 25 T cell receptor beta chains below, sequenced in a study of blood T cell repertoires in COVID-19. Using immunoSEQ multiplex PCR, the repertoire was profiled, and TCRdb retains in-frame clones only, with some absent. The table includes 95,000 to 110,000 clones, around 80% detected once. The sequencing sample was made of peripheral blood. The receptors come from a man aged 70 or older with acute or convalescent COVID-19.

The chain combines TRBV18 with TRBJ2-1; a possible D gene is TRBD2 (7 bases). V was clipped by 0 bases and J by 1 base, with 13 bases between them. Germline loops: CDR1 KGHSH, CDR2 LQKENI. The CDR3 consists of 17 residues. The CDR3 loop is CASSPPGGAISYNEQFF. CDR3 DNA sequence: TGTGCCAGCTCACCACCGGGGGGGGCCATTTCCTACAATGAGCAGTTCTTC.

The V and J genes are TRBV6-5 and TRBJ1-6; D gene ambiguous. The CDR3 is made up of 15 amino acids. Trimming took off 0 bases at V and 5 bases at J, with 8 bases between the two ends. Germline-derived CDR1 and CDR2 are MNHEY and SVGAGI. The CDR3 reads CASSYSWENNSPLHF. CDR3 in DNA: TGTGCCAGCAGTTACTCCTGGGAGAATAATTCACCCCTCCACTTT.

V is TRBV4-3 and J is TRBJ2-3; 7 nucleotides line up with TRBD2. The CDR3 length is 17 residues. The V gene's germline CDR1 is LGHNA and CDR2 YSLEER. With V trimmed by 4 bases and J by 2 bases, 12 bases remained unmatched. CDR3 in amino acids: CASSPREAPAPTDTQYF. CDR3 bases: TGCGCCAGCAGCCCCCGGGAGGCTCCGGCTCCCACAGATACGCAGTATTTT.

The chain links TRBV7-3 to TRBJ1-2; D remains ambiguous. V was cut by 3 bases and J by 2 bases, with 7 bases left in between. This CDR3 region has 13 residues. In germline, CDR1 is SGHTA, CDR2 FQGTGA. The CDR3 loop is CASSLAQNYGYTF. The CDR3 region has the DNA TGTGCCAGCAGCTTGGCTCAGAACTATGGCTACACCTTC.

The chain has TRBV3-1 (or the pseudogene TRBV3-2) and TRBJ1-2, with D unresolved. CDR3 length: 12 residues. Deletions cut 0 bases from V and 5 bases from J, with 4 bases between. The germline V gene encodes CDR1 LGHDT and CDR2 YNNKEL (reference sequence). The CDR3 reads CASSQDAYGYTF. For the CDR3, the DNA is TGTGCCAGCAGCCAAGATGCGTATGGCTACACCTTC.

The chain couples TRBV11-3 to TRBJ1-1, with D possibly being TRBD1 (5 bases). CDR3 size: 13 residues. Germline values: CDR1 SGHNT, CDR2 YENEEA. Trimming stripped 3 bases from V and 3 bases from J, with 8 bases between. The CDR3 DNA sequence: TGTGCCAGCAGCTTGGGAGGGGACACTGAAGCTTTCTTT. Its translation: CASSLGGDTEAFF.

V is TRBV19 and J is TRBJ1-5; TRBD1 matches 11 bases. CDR3 length equals 17 residues. V shed 4 bases and J 3 bases; nucleotides not matched to a gene: 8. The germline CDR1 and CDR2 sequences are LNHDA and SQIVND (reference sequence). The CDR3 loop is CASSSPGTGGTNQPQHF. The CDR3 DNA reads as TGTGCCAGTAGTAGCCCCGGGACAGGGGGGACCAATCAGCCCCAGCATTTT.

The V call is TRBV12-3 or TRBV12-4, the J call TRBJ1-6; no definite D call. The CDR3 spans 12 residues. Trimming removed 3 bases at V and 14 bases at J, with 11 bases between. The DNA for the CDR3 is TGTGCCAGCAGTTTCGGGAACCAAGCCCTCCACTTT. Its translation: CASSFGNQALHF.

CDR3 residues: CASSVVDGGRGDTQYF. In DNA, the CDR3 is TGTGCCAGCAGCGTAGTGGACGGGGGTCGAGGAGATACGCAGTATTTT. The chain combines TRBV9 with TRBJ2-3; TRBD2 might be the D (6 bases). The CDR3 is 16 amino acids. Trimming took off 0 bases at V and 5 bases at J, with 16 bases between the two ends. Germline CDR1 reads SGDLS; CDR2 reads YYNGEE.

The chain recombines TRBV11-2 with TRBJ1-2, with D unresolved. Per the germline V gene, CDR1 is SGHAT and CDR2 is FQNNGV. Trimming pared 6 bases from V and 6 bases from J, leaving 14 bases between. CDR3 length equals 13 residues. The CDR3 is CASSLTEVDGYTF. The CDR3 region has the DNA TGTGCCAGCAGTCTTACTGAAGTAGATGGCTACACCTTC.

The V call is TRBV3-1 (or the pseudogene TRBV3-2), the J call TRBJ1-3; no clear D. This CDR3 contains 15 residues. The V end lost 4 bases, the J end lost 1 base, and 11 bases lay between the germline ends. Looked up from germline, CDR1 is LGHDT and CDR2 is YNNKEL (reference sequence). DNA of the CDR3: TGTGCCAGCAGCCCCCCTGGGAGGTCTGGAAACACCATATATTTT. Translation gives CASSPPGRSGNTIYF.

This clone was seen once. This chain connects TRBV11-3 to TRBJ2-7; 10 bases are a match to TRBD1. This CDR3 spans 16 amino acids. Germline loops: CDR1 SGHNT, CDR2 YENEEA. V shed 5 bases and J 3 bases; nucleotides not matched to a gene: 10. CDR3 protein: CASSEPRTGGYYEQYF. In DNA form, the CDR3 reads TGTGCCAGCAGCGAACCCCGGACAGGGGGGTACTACGAGCAGTACTTC.

This chain connects TRBV9 to TRBJ2-3; D might be TRBD1 (5 bases). Germline values: CDR1 SGDLS, CDR2 YYNGEE. The CDR3 extends over 16 amino acids. V dropped 0 bases and J dropped 1 base, with 12 bases sitting between them. The CDR3, as DNA: TGTGCCAGCAGCGTAGGAATGCAGGGCCGCACAGATACGCAGTATTTT. Residues: CASSVGMQGRTDTQYF.

The chain is built from TRBV6-5 and TRBJ1-1; possibly TRBD1 for D (6 bases). Germline V gene data show CDR1 as MNHEY and CDR2 as SVGAGI. The CDR3 has 13 amino acids. The V and J ends lost 2 bases and 8 bases respectively, with 12 bases between them. CDR3: CASSYAHDREAFF. CDR3 in DNA: TGTGCCAGCAGTTACGCCCACGACAGGGAAGCTTTCTTT.

V usage is TRBV2 and J usage is TRBJ1-1, with TRBD1 matching over 7 bases. J lost 2 bases, V lost 8 bases, and 8 bases had no gene match. The CDR3 has 14 amino acids. CDR1 is SNHLY and CDR2 is FYNNEI in the germline V gene. CDR3 sequence reads: CASRGGGGNTEAFF. In DNA, the CDR3 is TGTGCCAGCCGTGGTGGAGGGGGCAACACTGAAGCTTTCTTT.

The chain employs TRBV7-9 and TRBJ1-1; 10 bases line up with TRBD1. The V gene's germline CDR1 is SEHNR and CDR2 FQNEAQ (reference sequence). CDR3 length: 17 residues. V shed 5 bases and J 6 bases; nucleotides not matched to a gene: 15. The CDR3 DNA reads TGTGCCAGCAGCGAGACCCCCTGGGACAGGGGAGGCGCTGAAGCTTTCTTT. Its protein product is CASSETPWDRGGAEAFF.

V and J are TRBV7-9 and TRBJ1-6, with 9 positions matching TRBD1. The CDR3 covers 17 residues. Losses at the gene ends were 3 bases for V and 11 bases for J; bases not matched to a gene: 14. CDR1 and CDR2 (germline): SEHNR, FQNEAQ (reference sequence). DNA for the CDR3: TGTGCCAGCAGCTTGACCCCCGTGGGACAGGGTTTCCCACCCCTCCACTTT. Amino acids: CASSLTPVGQGFPPLHF. The full variable domain, its missing parts supplied by reference TRBV7-9 and TRBJ1-6, is DTGVSQNPRHKITKRGQNVTFRCDPISEHNRLYWYRQTLGQGPEFLTYFQNEAQLEKSRLLSDRFSAERPKGSFSTLEIQRTEQGDSAMYLCASSLTPVGQGFPPLHFGNGTRLTVT.

The rearrangement uses TRBV6-1 and TRBJ1-3; D call uncertain. The CDR3 length is 17 residues. V lost 4 bases to trimming and J lost 4 bases, with 20 bases between them. Germline assignment: CDR1 MNHNS and CDR2 SASEGT. CDR3 nucleotide sequence: TGTGCCAGCAGTGCCGGGGAGGGCCACCCGGCCGGAAACACCATATATTTT. Amino acids: CASSAGEGHPAGNTIYF.

This clone was observed once. The V and J genes are TRBV3-1 (or the pseudogene TRBV3-2) and TRBJ2-3; 8 bases are shared with TRBD1. Germline trimming cut 0 bases from V and 3 bases from J; bases unmatched to any gene: 2. Germline CDR1 and CDR2: LGHDT and YNNKEL (reference sequence). The CDR3 sequence is 15 residues long. This CDR3 is CASSQDRGHTDTQYF. CDR3 DNA sequence: TGTGCCAGCAGCCAAGACAGGGGGCATACAGATACGCAGTATTTT.

The chain links TRBV7-2 to TRBJ1-5; TRBD1 might be the D (5 bases). Germline assignment: CDR1 SGHTA and CDR2 FQGNSA. Trimming pared 2 bases from V and 7 bases from J, leaving 18 bases between. This CDR3 comprises 16 residues. CDR3 in amino acids: CASSLRAGPGGQPQHF. The CDR3 nucleotides read TGTGCCAGCAGCTTAAGGGCAGGGCCCGGGGGACAGCCCCAGCATTTT.

The V call is TRBV19, the J call TRBJ2-5; 14 bases match TRBD2. CDR1 LNHDA and CDR2 SQIVND come from the germline V gene (reference sequence). The junction had 5 bases not matched to a gene; V was cut back by 3 bases and J by 2 bases. CDR3 size: 17 residues. The CDR3 DNA follows: TGTGCCAGTAGTATCCCCGGACTAGCGGGGGGACAAGAGACCCAGTACTTC. Amino acids: CASSIPGLAGGQETQYF.

The rearrangement uses TRBV11-2 and TRBJ2-3, with D maybe TRBD1 (5 bases). CDR3 length: 14 residues. V dropped 5 bases and J dropped 6 bases, with 15 bases sitting between them. Per germline, CDR1 SGHAT and CDR2 FQNNGV. CDR3 coding DNA: TGTGCCAGCAGCGCCAATGACAGCCCGGATACGCAGTATTTT. Translating gives CASSANDSPDTQYF.

About this clone itself: The sample contains more than one DNA sequence encoding this CDR3. The chain combines TRBV29-1 with TRBJ1-2, with D perhaps TRBD1 (5 bases). V was clipped by 1 base and J by 5 bases, with 8 bases between them. The CDR3 has 12 residues. In germline, CDR1 is SQVTM, CDR2 ANQGSEA. The CDR3 loop reads CSVEGGGYGYTF. The DNA for the CDR3 is TGCAGCGTTGAAGGGGGCGGATATGGCTACACCTTC.

The chain recombines TRBV27 with TRBJ1-5, with no clear D. Germline V gives CDR1 MNHEY, CDR2 SMNVEV (reference sequence). The CDR3 spans 13 residues. Between the trimmed V and J ends, which lost 6 bases and 0 bases, there was a span of 6 bases. The CDR3 nucleotides are TGTGCCAGCAGACTACATAGCAATCAGCCCCAGCATTTT. Protein sequence: CASRLHSNQPQHF.

The rearrangement joins TRBV2 to TRBJ2-5; 11 positions agree with TRBD1. CDR1 is SNHLY, CDR2 FYNNEI, per germline. The CDR3 length is 19 residues. Losses at the gene ends were 2 bases for V and 2 bases for J; bases not matched to a gene: 13. CDR3 nucleotide sequence: TGTGCCAGCAGTGAAAGGACAGGGGGCTTAGGACGACGTCAAGAGACCCAGTACTTC. Its protein is CASSERTGGLGRRQETQYF.